A selection of T cell receptor beta chains follows, all from one sample in a study of blood T cell repertoires in COVID-19. Some clones are missing from TCRdb's copy, which holds only in-frame ones; the method was immunoSEQ multiplex PCR. The sample lists under 200,000 clones, approximately 84% occurring once. The sample taken for sequencing was peripheral blood. All receptors derive from a man aged 35 to 55 with acute or convalescent COVID-19. Each CDR3 is given without its conserved first and last residue. D genes are given only for firm matches. Only some rows state a clone size, as once, few, many or a class for expanded clones.

d_gene	abundance	v_gene	j_gene	CDR3aa
.	.	TRBV21-1	TRBJ2-2	ASSKGPVGTGELF
TRBD1	.	TRBV11-2	TRBJ2-1	ASSPGQGGLAEQF
TRBD2	.	TRBV5-4	TRBJ2-7	ASSLGSGGAYEQY
.	.	TRBV2	TRBJ1-6	ASRVTQGSYNSPLH
TRBD1	.	TRBV25-1	TRBJ2-1	ASSGSTGQGNNEQF
.	.	TRBV18	TRBJ1-2	ASSPTVREGYT
.	.	TRBV5-4	TRBJ2-7	ASSTLTGLDEQY
TRBD1	.	TRBV7-3	TRBJ2-7	ASSLAGTGFHEQY
.	.	TRBV5-6	TRBJ1-4	ASTPRSANEKLF
.	.	TRBV7-9	TRBJ1-5	ASSLEANQPQH
.	.	TRBV18	TRBJ2-5	ASSRTTGGGETQY
.	.	TRBV27	TRBJ1-2	ASSSAGSEANYGYT
TRBD1	.	TRBV12-5	TRBJ2-3	ASGSGQGPDTQY
TRBD1	.	TRBV27	TRBJ1-4	ASSFGTGGEKLF
.	.	TRBV10-2	TRBJ2-7	ASKGGQYEQY
TRBD2	.	TRBV30	TRBJ2-1	ASGGYNEQF
.	.	TRBV18	TRBJ1-1	ASSPLAGGYTEAF
TRBD1	.	TRBV5-4	TRBJ1-2	ASSLKGAEELGGYT
.	few	TRBV19	TRBJ1-6	ASSIMGQSNNSPLH
.	.	TRBV12-3/TRBV12-4	TRBJ2-7	ASSLGPGDEQY
.	.	TRBV7-9	TRBJ1-5	ASSSHQGTQPQH
TRBD2	.	TRBV9	TRBJ2-1	ASSVATRGGLNEQF
TRBD1	.	TRBV6-5	TRBJ1-4	ASSRGTGKGEKLF
.	.	TRBV19	TRBJ2-7	ASTYSGQGLYEQY
TRBD2	.	TRBV29-1	TRBJ2-5	SGGGRETQY
TRBD2	.	TRBV19	TRBJ2-3	ASTGGGADTQY
.	.	TRBV27	TRBJ2-7	ASSPDTSPQY
TRBD1	once	TRBV3-1/TRBV3-2	TRBJ2-2	ASSQMGPGGTGELF
TRBD2	.	TRBV7-2	TRBJ2-3	ASSQLAGGSDTQY
.	once	TRBV12-5	TRBJ1-3	ASGLGSKDNSGNTIY
TRBD1	few	TRBV5-1	TRBJ1-4	ASSLMGTGDEKLF
.	.	TRBV7-8	TRBJ1-2	ASSPLGAVDGGYT
.	once	TRBV28	TRBJ2-7	ASSRGLSSYEQY
.	.	TRBV28	TRBJ1-2	ASSLTGNGYT
.	.	TRBV15	TRBJ2-4	ATSRDLPEEGIQY
TRBD1	.	TRBV19	TRBJ1-1	ASSTTGTGDTEAF
.	.	TRBV7-8	TRBJ2-2	ASSPTATGLTGELF
.	.	TRBV11-2	TRBJ2-4	ASSLNPGLQNIQY
.	.	TRBV7-3	TRBJ1-5	ASSLTSEQPQH
TRBD1	few	TRBV7-8	TRBJ1-4	ASSLGRGLEKLF
TRBD1	.	TRBV10-3	TRBJ1-6	AISAFYRGHNSPLH
.	.	TRBV5-4	TRBJ2-7	ASSQGVREQY
TRBD1	.	TRBV7-9	TRBJ2-7	ASSSGTVQY